The 31 T cell receptor beta chains below all came from one sample that was sequenced in a study of graft-versus-host responses after intestinal transplantation. Generated by immunoSEQ multiplex PCR, the TCRdb table keeps only in-frame clones and is missing some. The sample comprises about 90,000 clones, approximately 92% of which are singletons, and approximately 1.1% rests with the top ten. These receptors lack a known antigen. The sequencing used unstimulated CD8+ T cells sorted from spleen or lymph node cells, collected before transplant. The receptors derive from a human donor who was the organ donor for an intestinal transplant.

This sequence joins TRBV5-6 and TRBJ2-1; D is unclear. Trimming took off 2 bases at V and 5 bases at J, with 8 bases between the two ends. CDR1 SGHDT and CDR2 YYEEEE come from the germline V gene. The CDR3 loop spans 13 amino acids. CDR3 in amino acids: CASSFRQNNEQFF. The CDR3 DNA reads as TGTGCCAGCAGCTTTAGACAAAACAATGAGCAGTTCTTC.

The chain combines TRBV2 with TRBJ1-3; unclear D gene. The CDR3 has 17 amino acids. Trimming stripped 6 bases from V and 0 bases from J, with 18 bases between. Germline-derived CDR1 and CDR2 are SNHLY and FYNNEI. In DNA, the CDR3 is TGTGCCAGCAGCGACCCCGGCGGGATGTTCTCTGGAAACACCATATATTTT. As protein: CASSDPGGMFSGNTIYF. Variable domain in full (rest from reference TRBV2 and TRBJ1-3): EPEVTQTPSHQVTQMGQEVILRCVPISNHLYFYWYRQILGQKVEFLVSFYNNEISEKSEIFDDQFSVERPDGSNFTLKIRSTKLEDSAMYFCASSDPGGMFSGNTIYFGEGSWLTVV.

The chain uses TRBV10-2 and TRBJ2-1, with TRBD2 matching over 9 bases. Germline assignment: CDR1 WSHSY and CDR2 SAAADI. The CDR3 runs to 17 residues. Losses at the gene ends were 4 bases for V and 2 bases for J; bases not matched to a gene: 9. CDR3: CASSGRRLADPYNEQFF. The CDR3 nucleotides read TGCGCCAGCAGTGGGAGGCGACTAGCGGACCCCTACAATGAGCAGTTCTTC.

The DNA for the CDR3 is TGTGCCAGCAGTTTCCGACTAGCGGGAAGGGGATCGAACACCGGGGAGCTGTTTTTT. This encodes CASSFRLAGRGSNTGELFF. The rearrangement links TRBV27 to TRBJ2-2, with TRBD2 identical over 11 bases. The V gene end was trimmed by 3 bases and the J gene end by 0 bases; junction bases not matched to a gene: 9. The CDR3 loop spans 19 amino acids. Germline-derived CDR1 and CDR2 are MNHEY and SMNVEV (reference sequence).

This sequence joins TRBV19 and TRBJ1-1; tentative D call: TRBD1 (5 bases). Trimming stripped 8 bases from V and 4 bases from J, with 11 bases between. The CDR3 runs to 12 residues. The V gene's germline CDR1 is LNHDA and CDR2 SQIVND (reference sequence). CDR3 DNA: TGTGCCAGTCGTGCGGGGGTCACTGAAGCTTTCTTT. Protein product: CASRAGVTEAFF.

This sequence joins TRBV5-4 and TRBJ2-7; TRBD1 might be the D (5 bases). With 0 bases removed from V and 4 bases from J, the gap between germline ends came to 8 bases. The CDR3 is made up of 13 amino acids. The germline V gene encodes CDR1 SGHNT and CDR2 YYREEE (reference sequence). CDR3 in amino acids: CASSLGGRYEQYF. CDR3 nucleotides: TGTGCCAGCAGCTTGGGGGGCCGGTACGAGCAGTACTTC.

This clone was detected only a few times. This chain joins TRBV27 and TRBJ2-7, with 9 positions matching TRBD2. J gave up 4 bases and V 3 bases, and 1 base lay outside the gene matches. Germline V gene sequence: CDR1 MNHEY, CDR2 SMNVEV (reference sequence). There are 13 residues in the CDR3. CDR3 bases: TGTGCCAGCAGTTTGCGGGGGGGTTACGAGCAGTACTTC. As protein: CASSLRGGYEQYF.

The rearrangement links TRBV5-8 to TRBJ1-5; 8 positions match TRBD1. Germline CDR1 is SGHTS and CDR2 is YDEGEE. The CDR3 loop spans 14 amino acids. J was trimmed by 10 bases and V by 4 bases; bases with no gene match: 10. CDR3 loop: CASSPGQATFPQHF. The CDR3 DNA reads TGTGCCAGCAGCCCGGGACAGGCAACGTTTCCCCAGCATTTT. The entire variable domain, with the rest obtained from reference TRBV5-8 and TRBJ1-5, is as follows: EAGVTQSPTHLIKTRGQQATLRCSPISGHTSVYWYQQALGLGLQFLLWYDEGEERNRGNFPPRFSGRQFPNYSSELNVNALELEDSALYLCASSPGQATFPQHFGDGTRLSIL.

The J gene is TRBJ1-2, the V gene TRBV6-5; D remains unclear. The CDR3 consists of 13 residues. Germline values: CDR1 MNHEY, CDR2 SVGAGI. The V end was cut by 4 bases, the J end by 1 base, with 7 bases between. DNA of the CDR3: TGTGCCAGCAGTTTGGGAGATAACTATGGCTACACCTTC. Its translation: CASSLGDNYGYTF.

The CDR3 region is CASSALFQNIQYF. CDR3 bases: TGTGCCAGCAGTGCCCTATTCCAAAACATTCAGTACTTC. The chain is built from TRBV6-1 and TRBJ2-4; no definite D call. Germline V gene sequence: CDR1 MNHNS, CDR2 SASEGT. The length of the CDR3 is 13 residues. V was shortened by 4 bases and J by 5 bases, with 9 bases between the two germline ends.

This chain joins TRBV5-4 and TRBJ1-4, with 8 bases that match TRBD1. Unmatched junction bases numbered 11, after V lost 4 bases and J lost 6 bases. The germline V gene encodes CDR1 SGHNT and CDR2 YYREEE (reference sequence). The CDR3 extends over 16 amino acids. Here the CDR3 reads CASSTDRVREDEKLFF. CDR3 nucleotides: TGTGCCAGCAGCACGGACAGGGTGAGAGAGGATGAAAAACTGTTTTTT.

This rearrangement joins TRBV6-1 to TRBJ2-6; D perhaps matches TRBD1 (5 bases). Trimming took off 4 bases at V and 0 bases at J, with 19 bases between the two ends. Germline loops: CDR1 MNHNS, CDR2 SASEGT. The CDR3 is 19 residues long. Here the CDR3 reads CASSGLVIQGPSGANVLTF. In nucleotides, the CDR3 is TGTGCCAGCAGTGGTCTGGTTATTCAGGGTCCCTCTGGGGCCAACGTCCTGACTTTC.

The chain has TRBV28 and TRBJ1-2; D possibly corresponds to TRBD1 (5 bases). Trimming stripped 9 bases from V and 2 bases from J, with 19 bases between. The CDR3 sequence is 15 residues long. Germline CDR1 and CDR2: MDHEN and SYDVKM. CDR3 sequence reads: CASMTELNGNYGYTF. As DNA, the CDR3 is TGTGCCAGTATGACAGAATTAAACGGGAACTATGGCTACACCTTC.

This chain uses TRBV19 with TRBJ1-5; D ambiguous. The CDR3 has 15 amino acids. With 5 bases removed from V and 6 bases from J, the gap between germline ends came to 17 bases. Germline loops: CDR1 LNHDA, CDR2 SQIVND (reference sequence). This CDR3 reads CASSPGLGSGQPQHF. CDR3 DNA: TGTGCCAGTAGTCCGGGCCTGGGGAGTGGTCAGCCCCAGCATTTT.

The CDR3 here is CASSSAEYNEQFF. CDR3 coding DNA: TGTGCCAGTAGCTCGGCGGAGTACAATGAGCAGTTCTTC. This rearrangement joins TRBV19 to TRBJ2-1; the D is unclear. Germline V gene sequence: CDR1 LNHDA, CDR2 SQIVND (reference sequence). V was trimmed by 6 bases and J by 4 bases, leaving 10 bases between them. The CDR3 loop spans 13 amino acids. Complete variable domain (other parts from reference TRBV19 and TRBJ2-1): DGGITQSPKYLFRKEGQNVTLSCEQNLNHDAMYWYRQDPGQGLRLIYYSQIVNDFQKGDIAEGYSVSREKKESFPLTVTSAQKNPTAFYLCASSSAEYNEQFFGPGTRLTVL.

J is TRBJ2-7 and V is TRBV18; 9 nucleotides line up with TRBD1. With 6 bases clipped from V and 1 base from J, the junction kept 7 bases outside the gene matches. The CDR3 has 15 amino acids. Germline V gene lookup returns CDR1 KGHSH and CDR2 LQKENI. This chain's CDR3 is CASSHTGGHSYEQYF. CDR3 nucleotides: TGTGCCAGCTCCCACACAGGGGGCCATTCCTACGAGCAGTACTTC.

The V gene is TRBV4-1, the J gene TRBJ1-1; 9 bases line up with TRBD1. This CDR3 is 15 amino acids long. Germline V CDR1 and CDR2: MGHRA, YSYEKL. With V trimmed by 4 bases and J by 2 bases, 5 bases remained unmatched. The CDR3 spells CASSPRDRANTEAFF. CDR3 bases: TGCGCCAGCAGCCCCCGGGACAGGGCAAACACTGAAGCTTTCTTT.

The chain employs TRBV27 and TRBJ1-5; TRBD1 is a possible D gene (5 bases). The V gene's germline CDR1 is MNHEY and CDR2 SMNVEV (reference sequence). The CDR3 is 13 amino acids. Trimming removed 5 bases from V and 0 bases from J, with 5 bases in between. For the CDR3, the DNA is TGTGCCAGCAGTACAGGTAGCAATCAGCCCCAGCATTTT. Protein product: CASSTGSNQPQHF.

The chain couples TRBV11-3 to TRBJ2-7; D unclear. V lost 1 base, J lost 2 bases, and 12 bases lay in between. The CDR3 consists of 15 residues. The germline V gene encodes CDR1 SGHNT and CDR2 YENEEA. CDR3 sequence reads: CASSLGSTDTYEQYF. In DNA, the CDR3 is TGTGCCAGCAGCTTAGGGTCTACAGATACCTACGAGCAGTACTTC.

V is TRBV28 and J is TRBJ2-7; D is possibly TRBD1 (6 bases). The length of the CDR3 is 15 residues. Looked up from germline, CDR1 is MDHEN and CDR2 is SYDVKM. The germline V and J ends were trimmed by 5 bases and 1 base, with 15 bases remaining between them. The CDR3 protein is CASSPTGPTSYEQYF. The DNA for the CDR3 is TGTGCCAGCAGTCCTACAGGGCCCACTTCCTACGAGCAGTACTTC. The complete variable domain, with remaining parts taken from reference TRBV28 and TRBJ2-7, reads DVKVTQSSRYLVKRTGEKVFLECVQDMDHENMFWYRQDPGLGLRLIYFSYDVKMKEKGDIPEGYSVSREKKERFSLILESASTNQTSMYLCASSPTGPTSYEQYFGPGTRLTVT.

The chain has TRBV5-4 and TRBJ2-7; 7 nucleotides line up with TRBD2. The junction had 13 bases not matched to a gene; V was cut back by 5 bases and J by 2 bases. Germline CDR1 reads SGHNT; CDR2 reads YYREEE (reference sequence). The CDR3 has 16 amino acids. CDR3 nucleotides: TGTGCCAGCAGTGGGGGGGGAGGGACCCCGACCTACGAGCAGTACTTC. This encodes CASSGGGGTPTYEQYF.

The V call is TRBV7-3, the J call TRBJ2-1, with TRBD1 identical over 7 bases. This CDR3 contains 12 residues. J lost 9 bases, V lost 7 bases, and 6 bases had no gene match. Germline-derived CDR1 and CDR2 are SGHTA and FQGTGA. DNA for the CDR3: TGTGCCAGCATCGCAGGGGGAGTTGAGCAGTTCTTC. This sequence encodes CASIAGGVEQFF.

The CDR3, as DNA: TGTGCCAGCAGCTTACTTGGAGGTAGGCGGGCTGAAGCTTTCTTT. It translates to CASSLLGGRRAEAFF. This sequence joins TRBV7-3 and TRBJ1-1; D is unclear. V was cut by 2 bases and J by 6 bases, with 16 bases left in between. The CDR3 has 15 amino acids. Germline V gives CDR1 SGHTA, CDR2 FQGTGA.

This chain connects TRBV7-8 to TRBJ2-7, with 7 nucleotides matching TRBD2. From germline, CDR1 is SGHVS and CDR2 FQNEAQ. The CDR3 runs 12 residues. V shed 11 bases and J 3 bases; nucleotides not matched to a gene: 7. The CDR3 coding sequence is TGTGCCTCGCGGGGCGGGGGCTACGAGCAGTACTTC. Translated, it gives CASRGGGYEQYF.

The rearrangement joins TRBV6-1 to TRBJ2-1, with 9 bases fitting TRBD2. This CDR3 contains 15 residues. The J segment lost 4 bases and the V segment lost 7 bases, leaving 8 bases of the junction unmatched. Germline CDR1 reads MNHNS; CDR2 reads SASEGT. The CDR3 loop reads CASTALAGPYNEQFF. In DNA form, the CDR3 reads TGTGCCAGCACGGCTCTAGCGGGGCCTTACAATGAGCAGTTCTTC.

The chain employs TRBV9 and TRBJ2-7; possibly TRBD2 for D (5 bases). CDR1 and CDR2 (germline): SGDLS, YYNGEE. Trimming stripped 3 bases from V and 4 bases from J, with 14 bases between. This CDR3 is built from 14 residues. CDR3 loop: CASSAGWGVYEQYF. The CDR3 region has the DNA TGTGCCAGCAGCGCCGGATGGGGAGTTTACGAGCAGTACTTC.

V usage is TRBV19 and J usage is TRBJ2-1; D is possibly TRBD1 (5 bases). V lost 5 bases and J 0 bases, leaving 11 bases between the germline ends. Germline-derived CDR1 and CDR2 are LNHDA and SQIVND (reference sequence). The CDR3 extends over 15 amino acids. CDR3 nucleotides: TGTGCCAGTAGTGCGGACATGAGCTCCTACAATGAGCAGTTCTTC. Protein sequence: CASSADMSSYNEQFF.

Written as DNA, the CDR3 is TGCGCCAGCACTTCCCAGGGGAAATCCTACGAGCAGTACTTC. Translating gives CASTSQGKSYEQYF. The rearrangement links TRBV5-1 to TRBJ2-7, with a possible D match to TRBD1 (6 bases). The CDR3 is made up of 14 amino acids. CDR1 SGHRS and CDR2 YFSETQ come from the germline V gene. V was clipped by 6 bases and J by 1 base, with 14 bases between them. Together with reference TRBV5-1 and TRBJ2-7, the CDR3 gives the full variable domain: KAGVTQTPRYLIKTRGQQVTLSCSPISGHRSVSWYQQTPGQGLQFLFEYFSETQRNKGNFPGRFSGRQFSNSRSEMNVSTLELGDSALYLCASTSQGKSYEQYFGPGTRLTVT.

This chain joins TRBV6-5 and TRBJ2-7, with 7 bases identical to TRBD2. In germline, CDR1 is MNHEY, CDR2 SVGAGI. This CDR3 spans 15 amino acids. With V trimmed by 7 bases and J by 7 bases, 16 bases remained unmatched. The DNA of the CDR3 is TGTGCCAGCACCCAAGGTAGCGGGCCGCCCTGGGAGCAGTACTTC. Its translation: CASTQGSGPPWEQYF.

This clone was recorded only once. The genes are TRBV11-2 and TRBJ2-1; no definite D call. This CDR3 spans 10 amino acids. In germline, CDR1 is SGHAT, CDR2 FQNNGV. V was trimmed by 3 bases and J by 10 bases, leaving 4 bases between them. Here the CDR3 reads CASSFTEQFF. The CDR3 coding sequence is TGTGCCAGCAGCTTTACAGAGCAGTTCTTC. Full variable domain (remainder filled in from reference TRBV11-2 and TRBJ2-1): EAGVAQSPRYKIIEKRQSVAFWCNPISGHATLYWYQQILGQGPKLLIQFQNNGVVDDSQLPKDRFSAERLKGVDSTLKIQPAKLEDSAVYLCASSFTEQFFGPGTRLTVL.

J is TRBJ1-4 and V is TRBV4-3; D perhaps matches TRBD1 (6 bases). From germline, CDR1 is LGHNA and CDR2 YSLEER. Trimming removed 0 bases from V and 8 bases from J, with 10 bases in between. The CDR3 contains 14 residues. The CDR3 nucleotides are TGCGCCAGCAGCCAAGACAGGGGAGGGGAAAAACTGTTTTTT. Encoded protein: CASSQDRGGEKLFF.